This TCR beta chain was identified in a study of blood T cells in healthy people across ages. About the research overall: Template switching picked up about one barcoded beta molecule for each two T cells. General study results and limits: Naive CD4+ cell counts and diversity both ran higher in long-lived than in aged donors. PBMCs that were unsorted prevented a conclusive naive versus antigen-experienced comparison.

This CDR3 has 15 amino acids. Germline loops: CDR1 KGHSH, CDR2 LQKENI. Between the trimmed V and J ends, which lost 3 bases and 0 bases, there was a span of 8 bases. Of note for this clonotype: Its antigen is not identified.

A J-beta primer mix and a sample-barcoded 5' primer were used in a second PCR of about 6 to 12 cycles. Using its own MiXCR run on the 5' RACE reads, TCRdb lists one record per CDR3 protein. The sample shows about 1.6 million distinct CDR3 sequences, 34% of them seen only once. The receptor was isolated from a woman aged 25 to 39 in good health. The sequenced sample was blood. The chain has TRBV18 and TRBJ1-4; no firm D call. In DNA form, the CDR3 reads TGTGCCAGCTCACCGGGCATTTCAACTAATGAAAAACTGTTTTTT. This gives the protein CASSPGISTNEKLFF.